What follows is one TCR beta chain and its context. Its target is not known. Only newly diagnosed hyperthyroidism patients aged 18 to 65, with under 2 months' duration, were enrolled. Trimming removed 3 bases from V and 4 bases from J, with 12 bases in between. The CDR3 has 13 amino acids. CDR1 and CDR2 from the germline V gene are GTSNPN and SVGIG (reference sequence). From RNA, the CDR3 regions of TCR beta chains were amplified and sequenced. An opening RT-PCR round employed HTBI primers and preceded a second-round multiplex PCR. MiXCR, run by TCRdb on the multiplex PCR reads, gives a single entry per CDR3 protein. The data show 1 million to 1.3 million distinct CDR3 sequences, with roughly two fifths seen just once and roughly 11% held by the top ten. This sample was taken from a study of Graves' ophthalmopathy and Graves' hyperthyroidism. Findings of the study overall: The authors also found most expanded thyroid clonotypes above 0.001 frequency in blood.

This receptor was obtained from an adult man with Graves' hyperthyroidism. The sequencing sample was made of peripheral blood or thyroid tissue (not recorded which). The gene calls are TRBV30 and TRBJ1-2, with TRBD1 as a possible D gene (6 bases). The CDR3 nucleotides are TGTGCCTGGAGGGATGGGGGGCTCTATGGCTACACCTTC. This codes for CAWRDGGLYGYTF.